This TCR beta chain was documented in a study of T cell clones after liver transplantation. The study, taken as a whole, reports: In two subjects, few donor cells limited the measurable donor-reactive repertoire. Rather than being deleted, graft donor-reactive T cells may have moved into the graft.

As concerns this clone: Its cognate antigen is unknown.

In germline, CDR1 is KGHSH, CDR2 LQKENI. The CDR3 extends over 16 amino acids. V was clipped by 2 bases and J by 0 bases; unmatched bases: 5. TCRdb's table, derived via immunoSEQ multiplex PCR, lists solely in-frame clones and lacks some. The profile shows about 100,000 clones, roughly four fifths of them singletons. This receptor was taken from a human donor who received a liver transplant. The chain uses TRBV18 and TRBJ2-5; 8 positions agree with TRBD1. The sequencing used CD4+ T cells from blood, collected before liver transplant. CDR3 sequence: CASSPTGGGYQETQYF. The CDR3 DNA is TGTGCCAGCTCACCAACAGGGGGAGGTTACCAAGAGACCCAGTACTTC.